This entry lists 12 T cell receptor beta chains sequenced from one sample in a study of shared clonotypes between healthy human individuals. Sequencing was performed with immunoSEQ multiplex PCR; in TCRdb, only in-frame clones are kept and a portion is missing. The sample lists a few hundred thousand clones, roughly 97% occurring once. The sample consisted of naive CD4+ T cells sorted from blood. Subset: CD45RA+ positively selected. Source of these receptors: a woman in her 30s in good health.

This rearrangement joins TRBV11-2 to TRBJ2-7; 9 bases align to TRBD1. This CDR3 comprises 14 residues. Germline values: CDR1 SGHAT, CDR2 FQNNGV. V was pared by 5 bases and J by 4 bases, with 6 bases of the junction left unmatched. DNA of the CDR3: TGTGCCAGCAGCACCAGGACAGGGGAGTACGAGCAGTACTTC. Its translation: CASSTRTGEYEQYF. Based on the CDR3 plus reference TRBV11-2 and TRBJ2-7, the full variable domain is EAGVAQSPRYKIIEKRQSVAFWCNPISGHATLYWYQQILGQGPKLLIQFQNNGVVDDSQLPKDRFSAERLKGVDSTLKIQPAKLEDSAVYLCASSTRTGEYEQYFGPGTRLTVT.

In DNA, the CDR3 is TGTGCCAGCAGCTTCGATCGCGGAGAGACCCAGTACTTC. Its protein is CASSFDRGETQYF. J is TRBJ2-5 and V is TRBV7-7; D not resolved. CDR1 is SSHAT, CDR2 FNYEAQ, per germline (reference sequence). V was clipped by 3 bases and J by 4 bases, with 9 bases between them. The CDR3 is 13 amino acids. The whole variable domain, filled in from reference TRBV7-7 and TRBJ2-5, reads GAGVSQSPRYKVTKRGQDVTLRCDPISSHATLYWYQQALGQGPEFLTYFNYEAQPDKSGLPSDRFSAERPEGSISTLTIQRTEQRDSAMYRCASSFDRGETQYFGPGTRLLVL.

The V call is TRBV11-2, the J call TRBJ2-3; tentatively, D is TRBD1 (8 bases). The ends were cut back, 4 bases at V and 5 bases at J, with 25 bases in the middle. This CDR3 has 18 amino acids. Per the germline V gene, CDR1 is SGHAT and CDR2 is FQNNGV. CDR3 loop: CASSSQGAVGGRIDTQYF. CDR3 coding DNA: TGTGCCAGCAGCTCCCAGGGGGCTGTGGGCGGGAGAATAGATACGCAGTATTTT.

The chain is built from TRBV6-5 and TRBJ1-1, with a tentative D call TRBD1 (5 bases). Per the germline V gene, CDR1 is MNHEY and CDR2 is SVGAGI. This CDR3 region has 15 residues. V was cut by 4 bases and J by 4 bases, with 16 bases left in between. CDR3 DNA: TGTGCCAGCAGTTCTCAAACCGGGGGAACCACTGAAGCTTTCTTT. Residues: CASSSQTGGTTEAFF.

About this clone: This sample includes further DNA sequences coding for the same CDR3. The rearrangement uses TRBV7-9 and TRBJ2-7; the D is unclear. Trimming left V 0 bases short and J 3 bases short, with 9 bases between. This CDR3 has 14 amino acids. Germline lookup yields CDR1 SEHNR and CDR2 FQNEAQ (reference sequence). As DNA, the CDR3 is TGTGCCAGCAGCTTAGCGGGCACATTCTACGAGCAGTACTTC. As protein: CASSLAGTFYEQYF. The variable domain in full, with the rest retrieved from reference TRBV7-9 and TRBJ2-7, is DTGVSQNPRHKITKRGQNVTFRCDPISEHNRLYWYRQTLGQGPEFLTYFQNEAQLEKSRLLSDRFSAERPKGSFSTLEIQRTEQGDSAMYLCASSLAGTFYEQYFGPGTRLTVT.

The chain recombines TRBV29-1 with TRBJ2-4; 7 bases map to TRBD1. The germline gives CDR1 SQVTM, CDR2 ANQGSEA. This CDR3 is built from 15 residues. The J segment lost 2 bases and the V segment lost 4 bases, leaving 8 bases of the junction unmatched. DNA for the CDR3: TGCAGCGTTGGAACCTACAGGGGTTCCAAAAACATTCAGTACTTC. Translation gives CSVGTYRGSKNIQYF.

This chain uses TRBV28 with TRBJ2-1, with D tentatively TRBD1 (6 bases). The CDR3 totals 14 residues. Trimming cost V 4 bases and J 4 bases, with 11 bases left between them. Germline assignment: CDR1 MDHEN and CDR2 SYDVKM. CDR3: CASSSGQGYNEQFF. The CDR3 coding sequence is TGTGCCAGCAGTTCCGGGCAGGGGTACAATGAGCAGTTCTTC.

The chain has TRBV19 and TRBJ2-5; D may be TRBD2 (6 bases). Germline values: CDR1 LNHDA, CDR2 SQIVND (reference sequence). Trimming stripped 1 base from V and 5 bases from J, with 11 bases between. The CDR3 covers 14 residues. The CDR3, as DNA: TGTGCCAGTAGTATAGCGGCTAGCGACGAGACCCAGTACTTC. Its translation is CASSIAASDETQYF.

The genes are TRBV9 and TRBJ2-7; maybe TRBD2 (6 bases). There are 16 residues in the CDR3. Trimming shortened V by 4 bases and J by 3 bases, and 20 bases separated the two germline ends. CDR1 SGDLS and CDR2 YYNGEE come from the germline V gene. The CDR3 nucleotides are TGTGCCAGCAGCTCACCCCAAAAGGCGGGGCACTACGAGCAGTACTTC. Residues: CASSSPQKAGHYEQYF. The variable domain in full, completed from reference TRBV9 and TRBJ2-7, reads DSGVTQTPKHLITATGQRVTLRCSPRSGDLSVYWYQQSLDQGLQFLIQYYNGEERAKGNILERFSAQQFPDLHSELNLSSLELGDSALYFCASSSPQKAGHYEQYFGPGTRLTVT.

The chain combines TRBV4-1 with TRBJ1-4, with a weak D call TRBD1 (5 bases). With 2 bases removed from V and 8 bases from J, the gap between germline ends came to 24 bases. Germline CDR1 reads MGHRA; CDR2 reads YSYEKL. This CDR3 contains 18 residues. This CDR3 is CASSQHPLTAGSKEKLFF. DNA for the CDR3: TGCGCCAGCAGCCAACATCCCCTAACCGCAGGGAGTAAGGAAAAACTGTTTTTT.

On this clone: Other DNA variants within this sample encode the same CDR3. The V call is TRBV5-1, the J call TRBJ2-2; no firm D call. The CDR3 has 14 amino acids. Trimming took 0 bases from V and 2 from J, leaving 5 bases between them. Germline V gene lookup returns CDR1 SGHRS and CDR2 YFSETQ. The CDR3 DNA is TGCGCCAGCAGCTTGGGGGGAAACACCGGGGAGCTGTTTTTT. Protein product: CASSLGGNTGELFF.

This clone was recorded only once. The chain carries TRBV6-1 and TRBJ2-7; D not certain. The V and J ends lost 6 bases and 3 bases respectively, with 9 bases between them. The CDR3 loop spans 12 amino acids. Germline-derived CDR1 and CDR2 are MNHNS and SASEGT. In DNA, the CDR3 is TGTGCCAGCAGCGCGGTTGGCTACGAGCAGTACTTC. This codes for CASSAVGYEQYF.